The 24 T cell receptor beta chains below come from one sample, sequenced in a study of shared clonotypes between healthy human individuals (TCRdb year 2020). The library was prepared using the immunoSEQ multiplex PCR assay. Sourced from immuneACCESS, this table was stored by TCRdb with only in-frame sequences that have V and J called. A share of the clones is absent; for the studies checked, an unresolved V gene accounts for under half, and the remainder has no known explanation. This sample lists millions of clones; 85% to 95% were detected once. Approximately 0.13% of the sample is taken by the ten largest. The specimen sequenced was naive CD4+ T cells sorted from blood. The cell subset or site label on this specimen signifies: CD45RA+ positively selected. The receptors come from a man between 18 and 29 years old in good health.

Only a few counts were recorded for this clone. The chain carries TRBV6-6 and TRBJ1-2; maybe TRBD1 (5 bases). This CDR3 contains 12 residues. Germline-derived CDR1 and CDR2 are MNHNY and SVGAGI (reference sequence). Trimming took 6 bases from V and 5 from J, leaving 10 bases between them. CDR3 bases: TGTGCCAGCAGCGGTAGACAGTATGGCTACACCTTC. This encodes CASSGRQYGYTF.

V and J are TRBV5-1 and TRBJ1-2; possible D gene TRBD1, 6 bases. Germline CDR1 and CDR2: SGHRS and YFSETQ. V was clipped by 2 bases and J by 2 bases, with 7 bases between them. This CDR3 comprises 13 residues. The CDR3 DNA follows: TGCGCCAGCAGCTTTGACAGGAACTATGGCTACACCTTC. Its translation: CASSFDRNYGYTF.

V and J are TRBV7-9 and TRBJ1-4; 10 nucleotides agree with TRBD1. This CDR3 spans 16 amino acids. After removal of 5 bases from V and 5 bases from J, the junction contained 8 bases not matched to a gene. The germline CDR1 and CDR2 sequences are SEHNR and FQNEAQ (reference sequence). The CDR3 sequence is CASSPTGGARNEKLFF. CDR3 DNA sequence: TGTGCCAGCAGCCCGACAGGGGGCGCTAGGAATGAAAAACTGTTTTTT.

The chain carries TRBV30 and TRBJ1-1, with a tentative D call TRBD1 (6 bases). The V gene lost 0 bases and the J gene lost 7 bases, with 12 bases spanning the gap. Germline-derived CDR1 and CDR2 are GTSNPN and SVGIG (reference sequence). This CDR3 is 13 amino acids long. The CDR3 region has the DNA TGTGCCTGGAGTGTATTGGGGGCAAGTGAAGCTTTCTTT. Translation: CAWSVLGASEAFF.

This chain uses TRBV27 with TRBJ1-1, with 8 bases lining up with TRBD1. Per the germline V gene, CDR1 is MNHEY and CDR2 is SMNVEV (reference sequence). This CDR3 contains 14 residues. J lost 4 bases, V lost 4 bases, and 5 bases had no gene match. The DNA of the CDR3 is TGTGCCAGCAGTTCAAACAGGGGGACCACTGAAGCTTTCTTT. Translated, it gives CASSSNRGTTEAFF.

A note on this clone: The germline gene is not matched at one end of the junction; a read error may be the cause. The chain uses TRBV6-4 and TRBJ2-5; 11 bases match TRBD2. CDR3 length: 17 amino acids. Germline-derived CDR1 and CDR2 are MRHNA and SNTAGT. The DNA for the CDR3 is TGTGCCATCAGTGAGAGAATACCGGGACTAGCGGTAGAGACCCAGTACTTC. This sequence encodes CAISERIPGLAVETQYF.

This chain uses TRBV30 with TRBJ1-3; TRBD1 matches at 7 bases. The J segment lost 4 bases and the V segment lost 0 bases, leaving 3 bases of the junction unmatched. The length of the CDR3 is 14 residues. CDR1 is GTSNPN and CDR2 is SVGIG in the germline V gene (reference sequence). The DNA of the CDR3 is TGTGCCTGGAGTGTAGGGACAGCCGGAAACACCATATATTTT. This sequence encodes CAWSVGTAGNTIYF.

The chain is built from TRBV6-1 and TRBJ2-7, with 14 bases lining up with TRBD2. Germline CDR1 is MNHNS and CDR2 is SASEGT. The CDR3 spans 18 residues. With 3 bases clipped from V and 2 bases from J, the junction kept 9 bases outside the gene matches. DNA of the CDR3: TGTGCCAGCAGTGAGGGACTAGCGGGGGCACTCGGAACCTACGAGCAGTACTTC. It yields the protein CASSEGLAGALGTYEQYF.

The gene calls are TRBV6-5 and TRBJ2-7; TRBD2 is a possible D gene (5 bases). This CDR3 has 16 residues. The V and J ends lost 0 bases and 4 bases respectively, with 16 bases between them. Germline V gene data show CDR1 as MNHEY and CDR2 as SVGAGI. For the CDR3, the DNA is TGTGCCAGCAGTTACTCGCTGGACTCTTGGAGGTACGAGCAGTACTTC. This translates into CASSYSLDSWRYEQYF.

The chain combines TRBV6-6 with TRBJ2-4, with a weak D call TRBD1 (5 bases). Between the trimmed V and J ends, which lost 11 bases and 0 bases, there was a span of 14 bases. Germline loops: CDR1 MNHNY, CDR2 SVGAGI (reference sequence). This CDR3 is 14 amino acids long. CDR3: CASAGSLAKNIQYF. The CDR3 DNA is TGTGCCTCAGCAGGGTCGCTAGCCAAAAACATTCAGTACTTC.

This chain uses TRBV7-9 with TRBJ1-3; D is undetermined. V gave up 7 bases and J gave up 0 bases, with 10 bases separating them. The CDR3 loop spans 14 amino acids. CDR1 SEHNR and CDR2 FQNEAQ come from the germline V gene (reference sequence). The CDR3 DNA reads TGTGCCAGCAAGGCAGAAGACTCTGGAAACACCATATATTTT. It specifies CASKAEDSGNTIYF. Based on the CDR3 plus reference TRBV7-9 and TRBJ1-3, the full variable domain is DTGVSQNPRHKITKRGQNVTFRCDPISEHNRLYWYRQTLGQGPEFLTYFQNEAQLEKSRLLSDRFSAERPKGSFSTLEIQRTEQGDSAMYLCASKAEDSGNTIYFGEGSWLTVV.

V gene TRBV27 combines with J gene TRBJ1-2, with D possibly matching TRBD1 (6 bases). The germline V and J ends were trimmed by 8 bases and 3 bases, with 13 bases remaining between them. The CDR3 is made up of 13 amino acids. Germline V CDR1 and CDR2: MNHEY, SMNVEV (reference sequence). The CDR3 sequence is CASGRQADYGYTF. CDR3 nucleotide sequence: TGTGCCAGCGGTAGACAGGCCGACTATGGCTACACCTTC.

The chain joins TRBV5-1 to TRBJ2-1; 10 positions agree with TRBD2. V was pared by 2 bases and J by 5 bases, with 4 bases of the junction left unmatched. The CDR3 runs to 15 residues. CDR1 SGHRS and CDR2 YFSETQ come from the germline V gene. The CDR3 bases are TGCGCCAGCAGCTTAAGCGGGAGGGCCCACAATGAGCAGTTCTTC. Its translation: CASSLSGRAHNEQFF.

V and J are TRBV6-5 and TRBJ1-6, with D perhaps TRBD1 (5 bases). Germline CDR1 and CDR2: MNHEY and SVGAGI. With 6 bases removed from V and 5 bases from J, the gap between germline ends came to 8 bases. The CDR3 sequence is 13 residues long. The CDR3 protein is CASRRQNNSPLHF. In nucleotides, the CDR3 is TGTGCCAGCAGACGACAGAATAATTCACCCCTCCACTTT.

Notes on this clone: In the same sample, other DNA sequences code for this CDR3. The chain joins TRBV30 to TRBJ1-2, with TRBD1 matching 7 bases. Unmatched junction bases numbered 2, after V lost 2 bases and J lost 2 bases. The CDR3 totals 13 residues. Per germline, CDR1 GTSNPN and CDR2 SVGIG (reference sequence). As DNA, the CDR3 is TGTGCCTGGAGTCCACAGGGGAACTATGGCTACACCTTC. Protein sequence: CAWSPQGNYGYTF.

CDR3 residues: CASRPTGKSSYEQYF. The CDR3 coding sequence is TGTGCCAGCAGGCCCACAGGGAAGAGCTCCTACGAGCAGTACTTC. The chain joins TRBV28 to TRBJ2-7; the D gene is possibly TRBD1 (6 bases). Trimming pared 6 bases from V and 0 bases from J, leaving 15 bases between. Germline V gene data show CDR1 as MDHEN and CDR2 as SYDVKM. This CDR3 has 15 amino acids.

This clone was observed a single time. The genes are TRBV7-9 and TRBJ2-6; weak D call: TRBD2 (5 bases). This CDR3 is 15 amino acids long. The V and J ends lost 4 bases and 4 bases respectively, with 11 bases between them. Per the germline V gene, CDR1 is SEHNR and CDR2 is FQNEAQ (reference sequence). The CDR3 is CASSYPEVGANVLTF. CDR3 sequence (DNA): TGTGCCAGCAGCTACCCGGAGGTCGGGGCCAACGTCCTGACTTTC.

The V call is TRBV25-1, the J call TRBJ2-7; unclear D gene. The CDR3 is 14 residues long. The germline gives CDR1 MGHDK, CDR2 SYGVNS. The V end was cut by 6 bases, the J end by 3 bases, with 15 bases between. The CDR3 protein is CASRSAGSHYEQYF. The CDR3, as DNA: TGTGCCAGCAGATCCGCAGGTTCGCACTACGAGCAGTACTTC.

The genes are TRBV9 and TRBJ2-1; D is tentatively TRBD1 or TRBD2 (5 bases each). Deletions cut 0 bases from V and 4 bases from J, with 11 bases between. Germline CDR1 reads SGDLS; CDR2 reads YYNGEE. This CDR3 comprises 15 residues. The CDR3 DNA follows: TGTGCCAGCAGCGTAGGAGGGGCCAGGTACAATGAGCAGTTCTTC. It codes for CASSVGGARYNEQFF.

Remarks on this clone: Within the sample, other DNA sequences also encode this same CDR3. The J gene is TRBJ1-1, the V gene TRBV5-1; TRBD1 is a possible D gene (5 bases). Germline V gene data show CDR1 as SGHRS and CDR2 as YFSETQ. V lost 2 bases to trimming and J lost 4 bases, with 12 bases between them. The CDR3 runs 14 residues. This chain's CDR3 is CASSLGQGVTEAFF. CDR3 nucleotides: TGCGCCAGCAGCTTAGGGCAGGGAGTCACTGAAGCTTTCTTT.

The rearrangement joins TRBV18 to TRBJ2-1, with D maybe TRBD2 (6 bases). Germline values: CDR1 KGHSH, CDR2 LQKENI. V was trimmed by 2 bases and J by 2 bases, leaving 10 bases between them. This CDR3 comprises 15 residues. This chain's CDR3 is CASSPYSGPYNEQFF. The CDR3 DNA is TGTGCCAGCTCACCATATAGCGGTCCCTACAATGAGCAGTTCTTC.

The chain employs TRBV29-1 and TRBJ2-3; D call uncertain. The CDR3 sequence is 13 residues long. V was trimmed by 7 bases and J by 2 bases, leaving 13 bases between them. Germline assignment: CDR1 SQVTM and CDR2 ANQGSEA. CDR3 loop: CSASPSYTDTQYF. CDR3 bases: TGCAGCGCCTCCCCCAGTTACACAGATACGCAGTATTTT.

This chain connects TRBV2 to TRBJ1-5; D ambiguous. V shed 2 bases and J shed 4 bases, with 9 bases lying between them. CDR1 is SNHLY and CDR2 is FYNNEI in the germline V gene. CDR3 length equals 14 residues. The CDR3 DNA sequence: TGTGCCAGCAGTGAACTACAGCTAAATCAGCCCCAGCATTTT. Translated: CASSELQLNQPQHF.

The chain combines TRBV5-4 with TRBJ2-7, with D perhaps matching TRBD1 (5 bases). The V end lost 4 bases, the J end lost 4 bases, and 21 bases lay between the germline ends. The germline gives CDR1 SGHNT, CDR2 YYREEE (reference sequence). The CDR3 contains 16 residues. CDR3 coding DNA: TGTGCCAGCAGCAATACCGGCATCTCGGCAGGGTACGAGCAGTACTTC. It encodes CASSNTGISAGYEQYF.